The 10 T cell receptor beta chains presented below share a single source sample, sequenced in a study of T cell changes during pregnancy in multiple sclerosis. Repertoires were generated with immunoSEQ multiplex PCR, while TCRdb's copy carries only in-frame clones and drops some. The profile shows some 58,000 clones, 96% of them singletons. Sequenced here: CD8+ T cells from peripheral blood mononuclear cells, sampled after pregnancy. Receptors originate from a female donor with multiple sclerosis, enrolled in a pregnancy study.

V is TRBV19 and J is TRBJ1-1; 7 bases align to TRBD1. The V segment lost 4 bases and the J segment 4 bases; nucleotides outside the gene matches: 3. Germline V lookup: CDR1 LNHDA, CDR2 SQIVND (reference sequence). CDR3 size: 13 residues. The DNA for the CDR3 is TGTGCCAGTAGTAAGGCAGGGGGCACTGAAGCTTTCTTT. It encodes CASSKAGGTEAFF.

The rearrangement links TRBV28 to TRBJ1-5; D possibly corresponds to TRBD1 (5 bases). The germline gives CDR1 MDHEN, CDR2 SYDVKM. The CDR3 covers 17 residues. Deletions cut 1 base from V and 5 bases from J, with 18 bases between. The CDR3 DNA is TGTGCCAGCAGTTTATTAACAGACAGACCTAAGGATCAGCCCCAGCATTTT. Amino acid sequence: CASSLLTDRPKDQPQHF. The complete variable domain, with remaining parts taken from reference TRBV28 and TRBJ1-5, reads DVKVTQSSRYLVKRTGEKVFLECVQDMDHENMFWYRQDPGLGLRLIYFSYDVKMKEKGDIPEGYSVSREKKERFSLILESASTNQTSMYLCASSLLTDRPKDQPQHFGDGTRLSIL.

The CDR3 DNA reads TGTGCCAGCAGCTCAGGGACAGGGGCCACGCGAACTGAAGCTTTCTTT. Translating it yields CASSSGTGATRTEAFF. V usage is TRBV7-9 and J usage is TRBJ1-1, with 10 bases matching TRBD1. CDR1 and CDR2 (germline): SEHNR, FQNEAQ (reference sequence). After removal of 4 bases from V and 5 bases from J, the junction contained 10 bases not matched to a gene. CDR3 length: 16 amino acids.

This clone came up once. The chain combines TRBV18 with TRBJ2-5; tentative D call: TRBD1 (7 bases). This CDR3 is built from 17 residues. V shed 3 bases and J shed 0 bases, with 17 bases lying between them. Germline V gene data show CDR1 as KGHSH and CDR2 as LQKENI. The CDR3 region is CASSPRGDSLYQETQYF. The DNA of the CDR3 is TGTGCCAGCTCACCCCGCGGGGACAGCTTGTACCAAGAGACCCAGTACTTC. Variable domain in full (rest from reference TRBV18 and TRBJ2-5): NAGVMQNPRHLVRRRGQEARLRCSPMKGHSHVYWYRQLPEEGLKFMVYLQKENIIDESGMPKERFSAEFPKEGPSILRIQQVVRGDSAAYFCASSPRGDSLYQETQYFGPGTRLLVL.

This clone showed up just once. CDR3 residues: CASRHKGQAPYEQYF. The CDR3 region has the DNA TGTGCCAGCAGACATAAGGGACAGGCGCCCTACGAGCAGTACTTC. The rearrangement links TRBV6-5 to TRBJ2-7; 8 bases match TRBD1. The CDR3 loop spans 15 amino acids. V lost 6 bases to trimming and J lost 2 bases; unmatched junction nucleotides: 9. Germline-derived CDR1 and CDR2 are MNHEY and SVGAGI.

The chain combines TRBV10-2 with TRBJ2-1, with D perhaps TRBD2 (5 bases). V was trimmed by 2 bases and J by 4 bases, leaving 18 bases between them. CDR3 length: 17 amino acids. The germline CDR1 and CDR2 sequences are WSHSY and SAAADI. CDR3 loop: CASSEPLREPEYNEQFF. CDR3 nucleotides: TGCGCCAGCAGTGAGCCGTTGAGGGAGCCGGAATACAATGAGCAGTTCTTC.

This chain joins TRBV13 and TRBJ1-1; 7 bases fit TRBD1. The J segment lost 1 base and the V segment lost 5 bases, leaving 7 bases of the junction unmatched. CDR3 length equals 15 residues. From germline, CDR1 is PRHDT and CDR2 FYEKMQ (reference sequence). The CDR3, as DNA: TGTGCCAGCAGCCCACCGGACAGGCCGAACACTGAAGCTTTCTTT. Protein: CASSPPDRPNTEAFF.

The rearrangement joins TRBV27 to TRBJ2-7, with D possibly TRBD2 on 5 matching bases. With 8 bases removed from V and 2 bases from J, the gap between germline ends came to 13 bases. Germline V gene sequence: CDR1 MNHEY, CDR2 SMNVEV (reference sequence). This CDR3 is built from 13 residues. CDR3 in DNA: TGTGCCAGCGGACTGACGGAGACCTACGAGCAGTACTTC. It codes for CASGLTETYEQYF.

The J gene is TRBJ2-7, the V gene TRBV27; a possible D gene is TRBD1 (6 bases). The germline V gene has CDR1 MNHEY and CDR2 SMNVEV (reference sequence). The CDR3 runs to 12 residues. V gave up 3 bases and J gave up 6 bases, with 9 bases separating them. The CDR3 spells CASSFTGFEQYF. The CDR3, as DNA: TGTGCCAGCAGTTTCACAGGGTTCGAGCAGTACTTC.

The CDR3, as DNA: TGTGCCAGCTCACCAGAGTGGGGGGAGAAGGGGACCGCCTACGAGCAGTACTTC. It encodes CASSPEWGEKGTAYEQYF. The rearrangement links TRBV18 to TRBJ2-7; weak D call: TRBD2 (6 bases). Trimming shortened V by 2 bases and J by 2 bases, and 22 bases separated the two germline ends. This CDR3 has 18 amino acids. Germline V gene lookup returns CDR1 KGHSH and CDR2 LQKENI. Variable domain in full (rest from reference TRBV18 and TRBJ2-7): NAGVMQNPRHLVRRRGQEARLRCSPMKGHSHVYWYRQLPEEGLKFMVYLQKENIIDESGMPKERFSAEFPKEGPSILRIQQVVRGDSAAYFCASSPEWGEKGTAYEQYFGPGTRLTVT.